The source of this T cell receptor (beta chain) is a study of shared clonotypes between healthy human individuals. Germline CDR1 and CDR2: SGDLS and YYNGEE. Trimming removed 1 base at V and 3 bases at J, with 17 bases between. The CDR3 covers 17 residues. Produced via immunoSEQ multiplex PCR; TCRdb's table is partial and in-frame only. The table records approximately 2,000,000 clones, 85% to 95% of them present only once. The chain recombines TRBV9 with TRBJ1-3; no clear D. Material for sequencing was naive CD4+ T cells from PBMCs. The subset is: CD45RA+ positively selected. The clonotype was recovered from a man aged 18 to 30 in good health. Some clones in this sample may be carry-over from other donors' samples. CDR3 region: CASSVMIGRALGNTIYF. In DNA form, the CDR3 reads TGTGCCAGCAGCGTAATGATTGGACGGGCCCTTGGAAACACCATATATTTT.